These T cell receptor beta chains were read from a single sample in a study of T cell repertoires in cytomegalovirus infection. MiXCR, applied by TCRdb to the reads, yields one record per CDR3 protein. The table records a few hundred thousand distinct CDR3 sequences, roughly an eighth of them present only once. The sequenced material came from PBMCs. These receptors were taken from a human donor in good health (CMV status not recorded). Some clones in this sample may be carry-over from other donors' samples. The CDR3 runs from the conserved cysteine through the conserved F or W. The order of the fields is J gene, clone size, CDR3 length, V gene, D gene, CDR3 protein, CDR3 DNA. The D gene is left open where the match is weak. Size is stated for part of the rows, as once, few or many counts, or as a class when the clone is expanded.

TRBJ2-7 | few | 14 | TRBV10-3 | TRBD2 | CAITPGTSGGEQYF | TGTGCCATCACCCCCGGGACTAGCGGAGGCGAGCAGTACTTC
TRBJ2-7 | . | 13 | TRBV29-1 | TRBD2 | CSVAGLAGAEQYF | TGCAGCGTTGCCGGACTAGCGGGAGCCGAGCAGTACTTC
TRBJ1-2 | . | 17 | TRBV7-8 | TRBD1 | CASSSGTVPMDLYVYTF | TGTGCCAGCAGCTCCGGGACAGTCCCAATGGATCTCTATGTCTACACCTTC
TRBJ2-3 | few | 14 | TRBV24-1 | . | CATSTRTSTDTQYF | TGTGCCACCAGTACCCGGACTAGCACAGATACGCAGTATTTT
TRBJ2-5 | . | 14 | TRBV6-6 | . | CASSYSKVSKTQYF | TGTGCCAGCAGTTACTCGAAGGTTTCTAAGACCCAGTACTTC
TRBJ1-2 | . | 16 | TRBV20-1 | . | CSARPLTGGDSSGYTF | TGCAGTGCTAGACCCCTTACAGGAGGGGATTCGAGTGGCTACACCTTC
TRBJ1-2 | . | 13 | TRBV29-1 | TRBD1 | CSVDGDRADGYTF | TGCAGCGTTGACGGGGACAGGGCGGATGGCTACACCTTC
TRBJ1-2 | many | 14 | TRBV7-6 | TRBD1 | CASSLQDRGGGYTF | TGTGCCAGCAGCTTACAGGACAGGGGAGGTGGCTACACCTTC
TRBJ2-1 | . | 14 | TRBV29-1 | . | CSVLSGPYSNEQFF | TGCAGCGTTTTGAGCGGCCCGTACTCCAATGAGCAGTTCTTC
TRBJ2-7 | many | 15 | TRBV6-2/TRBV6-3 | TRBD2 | CASSYFRTSVREQYF | TGTGCCAGCAGTTACTTCCGGACTAGTGTGCGCGAGCAGTACTTC
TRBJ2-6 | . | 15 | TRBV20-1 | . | CSARVDGSGANVLTF | TGCAGTGCTAGAGTTGACGGATCTGGGGCCAACGTCCTGACTTTC
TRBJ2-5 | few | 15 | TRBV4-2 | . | CASSQDLSLRETQYF | TGTGCCAGCAGCCAAGATTTAAGTCTAAGGGAGACCCAGTACTTC
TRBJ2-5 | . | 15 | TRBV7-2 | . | CASSLGSEKQETQYF | TGTGCCAGCAGCTTAGGATCGGAAAAGCAAGAGACCCAGTACTTC
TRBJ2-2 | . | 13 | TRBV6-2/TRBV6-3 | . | CASSYSQSGELFF | TGTGCCAGCAGTTACTCCCAGTCCGGGGAGCTGTTTTTT
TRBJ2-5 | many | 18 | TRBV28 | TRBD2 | CASSPIWASGRIGETQYF | TGTGCCAGCAGTCCCATTTGGGCTAGCGGGAGAATAGGAGAGACCCAGTACTTC
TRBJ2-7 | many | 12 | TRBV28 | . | CASSQLYYEQYF | TGTGCCAGCAGCCAACTTTATTACGAGCAGTACTTC
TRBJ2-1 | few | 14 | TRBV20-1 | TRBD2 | CSAPVAGGDNEQFF | TGCAGTGCCCCGGTAGCGGGGGGGGACAATGAGCAGTTCTTC
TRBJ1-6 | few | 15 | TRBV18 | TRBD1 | CASSPSRDRNSPLHF | TGTGCCAGCTCACCATCCCGGGACAGGAACTCACCCCTCCACTTT
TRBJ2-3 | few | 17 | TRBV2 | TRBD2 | CASSASGLAVLTDTQYF | TGTGCCAGCAGTGCCTCGGGACTAGCGGTGCTCACAGATACGCAGTATTTT
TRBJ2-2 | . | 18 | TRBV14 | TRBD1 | CASSRQENRQGYTGELFF | TGTGCCAGCAGCCGCCAAGAGAATCGACAGGGTTACACCGGGGAGCTGTTTTTT
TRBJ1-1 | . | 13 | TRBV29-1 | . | CSERDTLYTEAFF | TGCAGCGAGCGGGACACCTTATACACTGAAGCTTTCTTT
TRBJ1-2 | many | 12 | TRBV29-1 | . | CSVDGVSYGYTF | TGCAGCGTTGACGGGGTGTCCTATGGCTACACCTTC
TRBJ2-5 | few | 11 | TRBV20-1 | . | CSASGITTQYF | TGCAGTGCTAGCGGGATTACTACCCAGTACTTC
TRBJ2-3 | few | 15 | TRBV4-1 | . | CASSQGGGITDTQYF | TGCGCCAGCAGCCAAGGGGGCGGAATCACAGATACGCAGTATTTT
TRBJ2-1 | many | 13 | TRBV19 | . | CASSSAQGNEQFF | TGTGCCAGTAGTTCCGCCCAGGGCAATGAGCAGTTCTTC
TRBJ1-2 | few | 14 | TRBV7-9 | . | CASSHSKGGKGDTF | TGTGCCAGCAGCCATTCTAAGGGGGGAAAAGGAGACACCTTC
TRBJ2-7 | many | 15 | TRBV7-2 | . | CASSLGTYSSYEQYF | TGTGCCAGCAGCTTAGGGACCTACAGCTCCTACGAGCAGTACTTC
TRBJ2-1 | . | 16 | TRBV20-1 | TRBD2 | CSALAGGPVSYNEQFF | TGCAGCGCTCTAGCGGGAGGGCCGGTGTCCTACAATGAGCAGTTCTTC
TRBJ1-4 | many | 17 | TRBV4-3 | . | CASSQYRYRELGEKLFF | TGCGCCAGCAGCCAATATCGGTACAGGGAACTAGGTGAAAAACTGTTTTTT
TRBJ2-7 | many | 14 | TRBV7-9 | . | CASSVLKEGYEQYF | TGTGCCAGCAGCGTACTCAAAGAAGGGTACGAGCAGTACTTC